This record covers a single T cell receptor beta chain. Its antigen is undetermined. It was adjacent lung free of atypia that was taken, at least 2 cm from the tumor margin. This entry belongs to a study of T cells in localized non-small cell lung cancer. Study results and caveats: Uninvolved adjacent lung showed peak T cell clonality, exceeding tumor.

Per the germline V gene, CDR1 is MNHNS and CDR2 is SASEGT. V was pared by 1 base and J by 5 bases, with 12 bases between. The CDR3 consists of 14 residues. Clones were sequenced by immunoSEQ multiplex PCR, and TCRdb holds only the in-frame ones, with some missing. The sample carries about 930 clones, roughly 24% recorded once. The source was normal lung tissue next to the tumor, collected before any cancer treatment. The sequence came from a woman aged 40 to 75 with stage III lung adenocarcinoma. The chain recombines TRBV6-1 with TRBJ2-7, with D uncertain. The CDR3 loop reads CASSEEVRADEQYF. The CDR3 DNA is TGTGCCAGCAGTGAAGAGGTCCGGGCGGACGAGCAGTACTTC.